This T cell receptor (beta chain) is drawn from a study of blood T cell repertoires in COVID-19. The wider study: Sites across the United States, Italy and Spain contributed samples from acute and convalescent COVID-19.

Libraries were prepared by immunoSEQ multiplex PCR; TCRdb keeps only in-frame clonotypes and omits some of them. The repertoire holds about 100,000 clones, with around 90% as singletons. The specimen was peripheral blood. The receptor comes from a human donor in a cohort sampled during active COVID-19.

In DNA, the CDR3 is TGCGCCAGCAGCGCGGGACAGGTGACCTACGAGCAGTACTTC. Residues: CASSAGQVTYEQYF. V usage is TRBV5-1 and J usage is TRBJ2-7, with 8 nucleotides matching TRBD1. Germline values: CDR1 SGHRS, CDR2 YFSETQ. The length of the CDR3 is 14 residues. V was pared by 4 bases and J by 2 bases, with 5 bases of the junction left unmatched.